The present entry profiles one T cell receptor beta chain with its context. This clone was counted once. Its cognate antigen has yet to be identified. No base-level quality is on record; no much larger clone is a single base apart. The sample originates from a study of CD8+ T cells in alopecia areata (dated by TCRdb to 2016 to 2019). A note on the overall study: The treated patients took part in an open-label pilot trial in which moderate-to-severe alopecia areata was treated with oral tofacitinib at 5 to 10 mg twice daily. Tofacitinib was given for 6 to 18 months, followed by 6 months of follow-up off drug to assess delayed response and recurrence. In treated patients, disease severity was measured using the SALT score, which gives the percentage of scalp surface area affected. To study T cell clonal expansion in alopecia areata, the researchers applied high-throughput TCRbeta sequencing to both the C3H/HeJ mouse model and human patients. Scalp tissue and sorted CD4+ and CD8+ peripheral blood T cells from patchy and totalis/universalis alopecia areata patients and from healthy controls were covered by human TCRbeta sequencing. Biopsies were taken from tofacitinib-treated patients at baseline and at 4 and 24 weeks of treatment, and a later scalp biopsy was taken in several of the tofacitinib-treated patients. Clonality in the scalp was compared among normal scalp (n=4), patchy alopecia areata scalp (n=8), and alopecia totalis/universalis scalp (n=8). The RNA source kit depended on sample type: the PAXgene miRNA kit for fixed scalp, the miRNeasy kit for PBMCs, and the RNeasy kit for mouse skin. TCRbeta CDR3 regions were amplified by immunoSEQ multiplex PCR using 35 Vbeta forward and 13 Jbeta reverse primers.

The method was the immunoSEQ multiplex PCR assay. To provide template for TCR sequencing, every sample had RNA extracted and reverse transcribed into cDNA. First-strand cDNA was synthesized using SuperScript III with a 2:1 mix of oligo-dT and random hexamers. A synthetic immune receptor repertoire was used to gauge amplification bias, and whatever bias remained was removed computationally. Concerning the study's data processing: Raw reads were preprocessed to remove errors, and CDR3 was defined according to IMGT conventions as the region from the conserved cysteine to phenylalanine. Clonality was computed as 1 minus the Shannon entropy, with the entropy normalized by log2 of the number of productive unique TCRs. Whether scalp clones were CD4 or CD8 was inferred by matching scalp TCRbeta sequences against CD4 and CD8 repertoires sorted from blood. TCRdb obtained this table from immuneACCESS and retained in-frame rearrangements with V and J assigned. These tables miss some clones; where compared with another copy, unresolved V genes account for less than half of the shortfall, and the remainder is unexplained. From that table come the V and J calls and clone size; the DNA was used to work out D and trimming. The sample table shows approximately 200,000 clones, and roughly 60% are seen once. The ten largest clones add up to 5% to 6% of the sample.

What this sample's time point label stands for: around 22 weeks on oral tofacitinib. The intended sense of this specimen's treatment or condition label: oral pan-JAK inhibitor, 5-10 mg twice daily. From alopecia areata patients, peripheral blood was collected along with lesional scalp punch biopsies. PBMCs were separated by density centrifugation and stained for CD3, CD4 and CD8, after which CD4+ and CD8+ T cells were sorted on a FACSAria. General findings and caveats noted by the study authors: Unlike mouse skin, which is dominated by gammadelta T cells, normal human skin has resident alphabeta T cells that are also sequenced, and this complicates analysis of the scalp TCR repertoire. Lesional scalp, especially in alopecia totalis/universalis, showed higher clonality and more expanded CD8+ clones than normal scalp, suggesting antigenic drive. The treated cohort was small, with a single nonresponder, so links between baseline CD8+ expansion and response need larger studies. During tofacitinib treatment, many expanded lesional clones remained in scalp and blood, and this persistence may partly explain relapse after treatment is stopped. Shared TCR sequences between patients were less evident than in mice, which may be partly attributable to HLA diversity in the patient population. Tofacitinib significantly decreased scalp clonality and the number of expanded CD8+ clones among the top 100 scalp clones.

Cut back by 3 bases and 1 base, the V and J ends lie 13 bases apart. Inclusive of the bounding cysteine and phenylalanine, the CDR3 is 15 residues long. The kept DNA is CDR3 alone, 45 bases in frame from the first base. Per the germline V gene, SQVTM is the CDR1 and ANQGSEA is the CDR2. Here the chain combines TRBV29-1 and TRBJ2-1; a confident D gene designation cannot be given. The source of this sequence is a human donor with alopecia areata. The sequenced sample was CD4+ T cells sorted from blood, obtained at week 24, from a patient treated with tofacitinib. CDR3 sequence: CSVDPTVGSYNEQFF. The nucleotide sequence reads TGCAGCGTTGACCCCACGGTGGGTTCCTACAATGAGCAGTTCTTC.